Listed below are T cell receptor beta chains from one sample, sequenced in a study of HIV-infected patients and healthy controls. Each CDR3 protein gets one entry after TCRdb re-called the 5' RACE reads with MiXCR. The data contain 50,000 to 80,000 distinct CDR3 sequences, over 15% of them seen just once; the ten biggest clones take up 1.1% to 1.5%. Sequenced input: CD4+ T cells from blood. The receptors derive from a human donor in good health. The CDR3 runs from the conserved cysteine through the conserved F or W. The D gene is left open where the match is weak. Only part of the rows carry a size: once, few, many, or a class if the clone is expanded.

d_call: NA; clone_size: NA; v_call: TRBV20-1; j_call: TRBJ1-5; cdr3_nt: TGCAGTGCTAGAGATCGCAGGGGAGGCAATCAGCCCCAGCATTTT; cdr3_aa: CSARDRRGGNQPQHF
d_call: TRBD1; clone_size: few; v_call: TRBV7-9; j_call: TRBJ1-1; cdr3_nt: TGTGCCCGTCGACCAAACTCCGGGACAGGGTTTGAAGCTTTCTTT; cdr3_aa: CARRPNSGTGFEAFF
d_call: NA; clone_size: few; v_call: TRBV15; j_call: TRBJ2-2; cdr3_nt: TGTGCCACCAGCACCTCGGGAGAGCTGTTTTTT; cdr3_aa: CATSTSGELFF
d_call: NA; clone_size: NA; v_call: TRBV6-6; j_call: TRBJ2-1; cdr3_nt: TGTGCCAGCAGTCCCCCCGCGAACAATGAGCAGTTCTTC; cdr3_aa: CASSPPANNEQFF
d_call: TRBD1; clone_size: few; v_call: TRBV6-5; j_call: TRBJ1-1; cdr3_nt: TGTGCCAGCAGTGACGACAGGGGTCCCCGCAATATGAACACTGAAGCTTTCTTT; cdr3_aa: CASSDDRGPRNMNTEAFF
d_call: NA; clone_size: many; v_call: TRBV14; j_call: TRBJ1-1; cdr3_nt: TGTGCCAGCAGCCTAAATACGAGGCAGGGTGAAGCTTTCTTT; cdr3_aa: CASSLNTRQGEAFF
d_call: TRBD1; clone_size: NA; v_call: TRBV5-1; j_call: TRBJ2-3; cdr3_nt: TGCGCCAGCAGCTGGGGACAGTCGGCAGATACGCAGTATTTT; cdr3_aa: CASSWGQSADTQYF
d_call: TRBD1; clone_size: few; v_call: TRBV20-1; j_call: TRBJ1-2; cdr3_nt: TGCAGTGCCCATGGGACAGTGCTATATGGCTACACCTTC; cdr3_aa: CSAHGTVLYGYTF
d_call: TRBD1; clone_size: few; v_call: TRBV5-6; j_call: TRBJ2-6; cdr3_nt: TGTGCCAGCAGCTTCGGACAAAGGGGGCCTGGGGCCAACGTCCTGACTTTC; cdr3_aa: CASSFGQRGPGANVLTF
d_call: NA; clone_size: NA; v_call: TRBV20-1; j_call: TRBJ1-5; cdr3_nt: TGCAGTGCTAGTGGTGGGTCATATGGCAATCAGCCCCAGCATTTT; cdr3_aa: CSASGGSYGNQPQHF
d_call: NA; clone_size: many; v_call: TRBV29-1; j_call: TRBJ2-3; cdr3_nt: TGCAGCGTTGCTCCTAGCGGCACAGATACGCAGTATTTT; cdr3_aa: CSVAPSGTDTQYF
d_call: NA; clone_size: NA; v_call: TRBV12-3/TRBV12-4; j_call: TRBJ2-5; cdr3_nt: TGTGCCAGCAGTTCGGCGTCAGCCCGCCAAGAGACCCAGTACTTC; cdr3_aa: CASSSASARQETQYF
d_call: TRBD1; clone_size: few; v_call: TRBV7-2; j_call: TRBJ2-1; cdr3_nt: TGTGCCAGCAGTTACCTACCGGGACAGGGGGCCCATGAGCAGTTCTTC; cdr3_aa: CASSYLPGQGAHEQFF
d_call: TRBD1; clone_size: many; v_call: TRBV20-1; j_call: TRBJ1-4; cdr3_nt: TGCAGTGCTAGAGATGGAGGGACAGGTCTTTCAAAGGGTGAAAAACTGTTTTTT; cdr3_aa: CSARDGGTGLSKGEKLFF
d_call: NA; clone_size: many; v_call: TRBV9; j_call: TRBJ1-6; cdr3_nt: TGTGCCAGCAGCGCTAACGGACAGTATAATTCACCCCTCCACTTT; cdr3_aa: CASSANGQYNSPLHF
d_call: TRBD2; clone_size: NA; v_call: TRBV7-9; j_call: TRBJ2-2; cdr3_nt: TGTGCCAGCAGCTTAGGAGGACTAGCGGGAACCGGGGAGCTGTTTTTT; cdr3_aa: CASSLGGLAGTGELFF
d_call: NA; clone_size: NA; v_call: TRBV5-1; j_call: TRBJ2-7; cdr3_nt: TGCGCCAGCAGCTTAGCGCGCAGGGACTACGAGCAGTACTTC; cdr3_aa: CASSLARRDYEQYF
d_call: NA; clone_size: few; v_call: TRBV2; j_call: TRBJ2-2; cdr3_nt: TGTGCCAGCAGTGGTGCCGAGGGCGGGGAGCTGTTTTTT; cdr3_aa: CASSGAEGGELFF
d_call: NA; clone_size: many; v_call: TRBV20-1; j_call: TRBJ1-3; cdr3_nt: TGCAGTGCTAGAGAAGGTGGCGGCGCTGGAAACACCATATATTTT; cdr3_aa: CSAREGGGAGNTIYF
d_call: TRBD1; clone_size: NA; v_call: TRBV19; j_call: TRBJ2-7; cdr3_nt: TGTGCCAGTAGGAGGACAGGCACGTCCCGGGGGCAGTACTTC; cdr3_aa: CASRRTGTSRGQYF
d_call: TRBD1; clone_size: many; v_call: TRBV29-1; j_call: TRBJ1-1; cdr3_nt: TGCAGCGTTGCCAGGCCCCGGGACAGGGACACTGAAGCTTTCTTT; cdr3_aa: CSVARPRDRDTEAFF
d_call: TRBD2; clone_size: few; v_call: TRBV19; j_call: TRBJ2-1; cdr3_nt: TGTGCCAGTAGTATAGATGGGACTAGCGGGATTGACAATGAGCAGTTCTTC; cdr3_aa: CASSIDGTSGIDNEQFF
d_call: TRBD1; clone_size: NA; v_call: TRBV20-1; j_call: TRBJ1-2; cdr3_nt: TGCAGTGCTGGGACAGAAGCCTATGGCTACACCTTC; cdr3_aa: CSAGTEAYGYTF
d_call: NA; clone_size: few; v_call: TRBV23-1; j_call: TRBJ2-3; cdr3_nt: TGCGCCAGCAGTCGAAGCCCGCGGGGCACAGATACGCAGTATTTT; cdr3_aa: CASSRSPRGTDTQYF
d_call: NA; clone_size: NA; v_call: TRBV7-3; j_call: TRBJ2-1; cdr3_nt: TGTGCCAGCAGCCCCTCCGTGGGCAGTGAGCAGTTCTTC; cdr3_aa: CASSPSVGSEQFF
d_call: TRBD1; clone_size: few; v_call: TRBV20-1; j_call: TRBJ1-1; cdr3_nt: TGCAGTGCTCGTAGACAGGGGGCGCGACAAGTTGAAGCTTTCTTT; cdr3_aa: CSARRQGARQVEAFF
d_call: TRBD1; clone_size: few; v_call: TRBV12-3/TRBV12-4; j_call: TRBJ2-3; cdr3_nt: TGTGCCAGCAGGAAGGACAGGGCTGTCACAGATACGCAGTATTTT; cdr3_aa: CASRKDRAVTDTQYF
d_call: TRBD1; clone_size: NA; v_call: TRBV12-3/TRBV12-4; j_call: TRBJ1-1; cdr3_nt: TGTGCCAGCACCCCCGACAGGGGTGAAGCTTTCTTT; cdr3_aa: CASTPDRGEAFF
d_call: TRBD1; clone_size: few; v_call: TRBV12-3/TRBV12-4; j_call: TRBJ1-5; cdr3_nt: TGTGCCAGCAGTTTGCGGACAGGTCAGCCCCAGCATTTT; cdr3_aa: CASSLRTGQPQHF
d_call: NA; clone_size: many; v_call: TRBV30; j_call: TRBJ1-1; cdr3_nt: TGTGCCTGGAGTGTAACAGGATCTTCGGGATTTGGAGCTTTCTTT; cdr3_aa: CAWSVTGSSGFGAFF
d_call: NA; clone_size: many; v_call: TRBV20-1; j_call: TRBJ1-5; cdr3_nt: TGCAGTGCTAAAAGCGACAGAGACAATCAGCCCCAGCATTTT; cdr3_aa: CSAKSDRDNQPQHF
d_call: NA; clone_size: few; v_call: TRBV14; j_call: TRBJ1-4; cdr3_nt: TGTGCCAGCAGCCATAGGCGGTCGCTGGATGAAAAACTGTTTTTT; cdr3_aa: CASSHRRSLDEKLFF
d_call: TRBD1; clone_size: NA; v_call: TRBV7-9; j_call: TRBJ1-5; cdr3_nt: TGTGCCAGCAGCTGGACAGGGGATCAGCCCCAGCATTTT; cdr3_aa: CASSWTGDQPQHF
d_call: NA; clone_size: NA; v_call: TRBV7-9; j_call: TRBJ2-6; cdr3_nt: TGTGCCAGCAGCCCAGACAGGTCCTCTGGGGCCAACGTCCTGACTTTC; cdr3_aa: CASSPDRSSGANVLTF